This T cell receptor (beta chain) derives from a study of vaccination and CD4 T cells after COVID-19. At the level of the study: The interval from dose two to post-vaccine sampling had a median of roughly 72 days, and it ranged from 14 to 241. Stimulation of cells relied on overlapping spike peptides derived from SARS-CoV-2, HCoV-NL63, HCoV-OC43 and HCoV-229E.

Treatment of the sample: roughly 10-day PBMC culture with coronavirus spike peptide pools or control peptides (ViraFEST assay). These CD4+ T cells came from an unexposed donor, sampled before the COVID-19 pandemic (2011-2018). Cultured CD4+ T cell DNA underwent sequencing with the Oncomine TCR Beta short-read assay. In TCRdb, the PCR reads were re-called with MiXCR into one record per CDR3 protein. The table lists thousands of distinct CDR3 sequences, around 45% of them singletons. Study observations and caveats: Researchers report that 304 of 307 vaccine-specific clones in convalescent patients proved spike mono-reactive.

A word on this clonotype: Its antigen remains unknown.

V gave up 2 bases and J gave up 1 base, with 5 bases separating them. The CDR3 totals 13 residues. The TCR originated in a human donor in good health. Sequenced: CD4+ T cells from blood, cultured in vitro. This chain joins TRBV12-3 or TRBV12-4 and TRBJ1-1; unclear D gene. This CDR3 reads CASSLKPNTEAFF. CDR3 bases: TGTGCCAGCAGTTTAAAGCCGAACACTGAAGCTTTCTTT.